This T cell receptor (beta chain) derives from a study of neurological immune-mediated disorders. Trimming took 6 bases from V and 0 from J; bases not matched to a gene: 9. From germline, CDR1 is MNHEY and CDR2 SVGAGI. The CDR3 is made up of 16 amino acids. Where libraries were unsorted, they were derived from 2 million PBMCs stored at -80 degrees C. This clonotype has a count of ten or more. The antigen is not known. TCRdb redid the calling of the 5' RACE reads with MiXCR, one entry per CDR3 protein. The table shows around 70,000 distinct CDR3 sequences, with 4% to 6% occurring only once. Study observations and caveats: Neither clinical nor MRI features were found to be associated with the multiple sclerosis repertoire cluster. HTLV-1-associated myelopathy led in TCR clonal expansion, while multiple sclerosis ranked lowest, below healthy controls.

The sequence came from a young woman with multiple sclerosis. The sequencing sample was made of PBMCs. The chain recombines TRBV6-5 with TRBJ2-3, with TRBD1 matching over 7 bases. The CDR3 here is CASRHEGASSTDTQYF. Here the CDR3 DNA reads TGTGCCAGCAGACATGAGGGGGCGTCGAGCACAGATACGCAGTATTTT.